Listed below are T cell receptor beta chains from one sample, sequenced in a study of technical replicates of blood from several donors. This table comes from immunoSEQ multiplex PCR, and its TCRdb copy is limited to in-frame clones, with some not included. The sample records tens of thousands of clones, 85% to 95% being singletons. Sequencing input: PBMCs. Every receptor here comes from a human donor in good health. Some clones in this sample may be carry-over from other donors' samples. Both conserved end residues are part of each CDR3. D genes are given only for firm matches. Clone size is stated in some rows and not others, as once, few, many or a class when expanded.

>TRBV4-2|.|.|13|TRBJ2-7
CASNDRLGDEQYF
>TRBV6-1|.|TRBD2|18|TRBJ2-1
CASSEYRTSGGSYNEQFF
>TRBV6-6|.|.|14|TRBJ2-3
CASSYTVSTDTQYF
>TRBV7-7|.|TRBD1|15|TRBJ2-7
CASSLGTGGNYEQYF
>TRBV2|.|.|15|TRBJ2-5
CASCFQGQTQETQYF
>TRBV4-1|.|.|14|TRBJ2-7
CASSPYLQGHEQYF
>TRBV7-3|once|.|13|TRBJ2-1
CASTPNGVDEQFF
>TRBV27|.|.|17|TRBJ2-7
CASSLGPTGLRAYEQYF
>TRBV9|once|.|15|TRBJ2-1
CASSPHSGAYNEQFF
>TRBV7-8|.|TRBD2|16|TRBJ2-1
CASSLGLAGAPSEQFF
>TRBV4-3|.|TRBD2|15|TRBJ2-1
CASSQTSGAYNEQFF
>TRBV19|.|TRBD2|16|TRBJ2-3
CASSIWASGHTDTQYF
>TRBV7-6|.|TRBD2|16|TRBJ2-5
CASSSSGLAGAETQYF
>TRBV19|once|TRBD2|14|TRBJ2-2
CASSPLAGAGELFF
>TRBV2|.|.|15|TRBJ1-5
CASSEEVAGNQPQHF
>TRBV7-9|.|TRBD1|12|TRBJ1-1
CASSLDRVEAFF
>TRBV12-5|.|.|13|TRBJ2-5
CASGLAGVETQYF
>TRBV5-1|.|TRBD2|14|TRBJ2-5
CASSPGLAAETQYF
>TRBV2|.|TRBD1|13|TRBJ1-2
CASSPGTGGGYTF
>TRBV29-1|once|TRBD2|14|TRBJ2-3
CSVASGVSTDTQYF
>TRBV27|.|TRBD1|13|TRBJ1-1
CASSLTGGSEAFF
>TRBV5-5|.|.|16|TRBJ2-7
CASSLEGPTGLHEQYF
>TRBV29-1|.|TRBD1|12|TRBJ1-5
CSAGTGNQPQHF
>TRBV21-1|.|.|16|TRBJ2-7
CASSNGGPGLFYEQYF